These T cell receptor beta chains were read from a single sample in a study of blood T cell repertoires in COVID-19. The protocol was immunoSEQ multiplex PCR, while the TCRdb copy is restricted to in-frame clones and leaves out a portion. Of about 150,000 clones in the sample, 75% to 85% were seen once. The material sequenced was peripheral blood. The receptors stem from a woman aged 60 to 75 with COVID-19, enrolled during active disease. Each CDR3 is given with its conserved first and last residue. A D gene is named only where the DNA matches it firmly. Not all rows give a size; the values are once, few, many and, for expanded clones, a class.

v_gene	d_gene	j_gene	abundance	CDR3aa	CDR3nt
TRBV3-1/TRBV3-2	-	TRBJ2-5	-	CASSQGQRTPKRTQYF	TGTGCCAGCAGCCAAGGACAGCGAACCCCCAAGAGGACCCAGTACTTC
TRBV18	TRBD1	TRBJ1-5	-	CASSPFSGTAQPQHF	TGTGCCAGCTCACCTTTTTCCGGGACAGCCCAGCCCCAGCATTTT
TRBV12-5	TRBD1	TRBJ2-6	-	CASGLVGQRDLSGANVLTF	TGTGCTAGTGGTTTGGTGGGACAGCGAGACCTCTCTGGGGCCAACGTCCTGACTTTC
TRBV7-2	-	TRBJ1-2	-	CASSPQANRVGYTF	TGTGCCAGCAGCCCCCAGGCCAACAGGGTTGGCTACACCTTC
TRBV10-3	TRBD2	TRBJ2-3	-	CAISRTSGGTDTQYF	TGTGCCATCAGTCGGACTAGCGGGGGCACAGATACGCAGTATTTT
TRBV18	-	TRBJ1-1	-	CASSTGQNIPNTEAFF	TGTGCCAGCTCAACGGGACAAAATATCCCGAACACTGAAGCTTTCTTT
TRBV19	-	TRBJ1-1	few	CASRGQPQVRDTEAFF	TGTGCCAGTAGGGGCCAGCCCCAGGTGAGGGACACTGAAGCTTTCTTT
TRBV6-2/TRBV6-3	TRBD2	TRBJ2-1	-	CASSKVAGAFYNEQFF	TGTGCCAGCAGTAAGGTAGCGGGGGCTTTCTACAATGAGCAGTTCTTC
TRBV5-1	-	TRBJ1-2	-	CASQDIRSGRGYTF	TGCGCCAGCCAGGATATACGGTCAGGAAGGGGCTACACCTTC
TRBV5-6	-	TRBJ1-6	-	CASNKRSYNSPLHF	TGTGCCAGCAATAAGCGGTCCTATAATTCACCCCTCCACTTT
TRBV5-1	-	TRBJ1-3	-	CASSLNNRNTIYF	TGCGCCAGCAGCTTGAACAATAGAAACACCATATATTTT
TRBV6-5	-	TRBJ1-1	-	CASSYSRGGVTEAFF	TGTGCCAGCAGTTACTCCAGGGGAGGGGTCACTGAAGCTTTCTTT
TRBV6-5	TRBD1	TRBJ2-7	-	CASRTGTGPYEQYF	TGTGCCAGCAGAACCGGGACAGGCCCCTACGAGCAGTACTTC
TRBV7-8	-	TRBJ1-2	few	CASSLGPGGSYGYTF	TGTGCCAGCAGCTTGGGGCCCGGGGGGAGCTATGGCTACACCTTC
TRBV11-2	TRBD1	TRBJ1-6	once	CASSLDRTGAGSPLHF	TGTGCCAGCAGCTTAGATCGGACAGGGGCAGGGTCACCCCTCCACTTT
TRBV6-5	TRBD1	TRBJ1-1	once	CASSPGTGVNTEAFF	TGTGCCAGCAGTCCCGGGACAGGGGTCAACACTGAAGCTTTCTTT
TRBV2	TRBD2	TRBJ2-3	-	CASIWRGAGDTQYF	TGTGCCAGCATTTGGCGGGGGGCGGGAGATACGCAGTATTTT
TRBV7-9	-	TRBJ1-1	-	CASSTSRRGPNTEAFF	TGTGCCAGCAGCACCTCCCGGAGGGGACCGAACACTGAAGCTTTCTTT
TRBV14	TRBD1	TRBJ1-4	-	CASSRNTGAEKLFF	TGTGCCAGCAGCCGTAATACAGGGGCTGAAAAACTGTTTTTT
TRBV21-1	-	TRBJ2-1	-	CARPAGSYNEQFF	TGTGCCCGGCCGGCGGGCTCCTACAATGAGCAGTTCTTC
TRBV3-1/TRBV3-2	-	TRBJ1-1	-	CASTTTAGGDTEAFF	TGTGCCAGCACCACCACGGCGGGGGGGGACACTGAAGCTTTCTTT
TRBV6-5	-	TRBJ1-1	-	CASSMGRGKAEAFF	TGTGCCAGCAGTATGGGGAGGGGGAAGGCTGAAGCTTTCTTT
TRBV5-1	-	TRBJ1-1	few	CASYPDSLFTEAFF	TGCGCCAGCTATCCTGACAGTCTATTTACTGAAGCTTTCTTT
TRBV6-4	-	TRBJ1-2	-	CASSDRGYGYTF	TGTGCCAGCAGTGACAGGGGTTATGGCTACACCTTC
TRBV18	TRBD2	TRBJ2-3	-	CASSPGTRGTDTQYF	TGTGCCAGCTCACCCGGGACTAGGGGCACAGATACGCAGTATTTT
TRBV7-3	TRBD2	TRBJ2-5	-	CASSLEASGRWGETQYF	TGTGCCAGCAGCTTAGAGGCTAGCGGGAGGTGGGGAGAGACCCAGTACTTC
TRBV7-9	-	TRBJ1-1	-	CASSSLDSEAFF	TGTGCCAGCAGCTCGCTGGACAGTGAAGCTTTCTTT
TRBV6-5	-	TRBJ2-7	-	CASSQQGKAYEQYF	TGTGCCAGCAGTCAACAGGGAAAGGCCTACGAGCAGTACTTC
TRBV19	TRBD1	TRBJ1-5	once	CASRPGQGRNQPQHF	TGTGCCAGTAGGCCGGGACAGGGGCGTAATCAGCCCCAGCATTTT
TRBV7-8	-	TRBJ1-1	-	CASSLIPAVSTEAFF	TGTGCCAGCAGCTTAATACCTGCAGTCAGCACTGAAGCTTTCTTT
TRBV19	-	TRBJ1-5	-	CASTLEGFFDSSNQPQHF	TGTGCCAGTACCCTAGAAGGTTTTTTCGACAGTAGCAATCAGCCCCAGCATTTT
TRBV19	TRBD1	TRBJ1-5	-	CASSSQDRGTANQPQHF	TGTGCCAGTAGTTCCCAGGACAGGGGGACGGCAAATCAGCCCCAGCATTTT
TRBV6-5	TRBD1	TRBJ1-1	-	CASRIRPTGGTEAFF	TGTGCCAGCAGGATAAGACCAACAGGGGGCACTGAAGCTTTCTTT
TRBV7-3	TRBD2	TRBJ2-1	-	CASSLIPSGSYNEQFF	TGTGCCAGCAGCTTAATCCCTAGCGGCTCCTACAATGAGCAGTTCTTC